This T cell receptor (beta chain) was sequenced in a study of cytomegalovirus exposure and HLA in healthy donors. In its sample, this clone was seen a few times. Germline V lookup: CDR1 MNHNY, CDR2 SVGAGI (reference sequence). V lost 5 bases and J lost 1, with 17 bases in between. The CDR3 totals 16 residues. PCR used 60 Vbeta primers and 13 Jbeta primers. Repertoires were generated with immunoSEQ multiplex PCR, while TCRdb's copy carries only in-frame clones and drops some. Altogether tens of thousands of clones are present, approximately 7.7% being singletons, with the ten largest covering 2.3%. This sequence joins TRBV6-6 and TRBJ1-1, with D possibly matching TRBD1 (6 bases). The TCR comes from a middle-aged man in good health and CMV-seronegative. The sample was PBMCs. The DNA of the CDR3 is TGTGCCAGCAGTCAACAACAACAGGGCCGGAACACTGAAGCTTTCTTT. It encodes CASSQQQQGRNTEAFF.